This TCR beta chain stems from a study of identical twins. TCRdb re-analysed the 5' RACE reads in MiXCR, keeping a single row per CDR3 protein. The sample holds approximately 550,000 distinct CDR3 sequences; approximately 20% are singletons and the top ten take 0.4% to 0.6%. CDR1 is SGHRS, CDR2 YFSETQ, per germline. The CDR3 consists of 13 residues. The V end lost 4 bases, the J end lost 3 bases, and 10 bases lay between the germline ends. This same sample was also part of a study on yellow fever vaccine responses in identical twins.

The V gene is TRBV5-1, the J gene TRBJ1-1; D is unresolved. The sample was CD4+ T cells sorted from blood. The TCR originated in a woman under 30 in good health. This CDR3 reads CASSRHRDTEAFF. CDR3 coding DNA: TGCGCCAGCAGCCGGCACCGAGACACTGAAGCTTTCTTT.